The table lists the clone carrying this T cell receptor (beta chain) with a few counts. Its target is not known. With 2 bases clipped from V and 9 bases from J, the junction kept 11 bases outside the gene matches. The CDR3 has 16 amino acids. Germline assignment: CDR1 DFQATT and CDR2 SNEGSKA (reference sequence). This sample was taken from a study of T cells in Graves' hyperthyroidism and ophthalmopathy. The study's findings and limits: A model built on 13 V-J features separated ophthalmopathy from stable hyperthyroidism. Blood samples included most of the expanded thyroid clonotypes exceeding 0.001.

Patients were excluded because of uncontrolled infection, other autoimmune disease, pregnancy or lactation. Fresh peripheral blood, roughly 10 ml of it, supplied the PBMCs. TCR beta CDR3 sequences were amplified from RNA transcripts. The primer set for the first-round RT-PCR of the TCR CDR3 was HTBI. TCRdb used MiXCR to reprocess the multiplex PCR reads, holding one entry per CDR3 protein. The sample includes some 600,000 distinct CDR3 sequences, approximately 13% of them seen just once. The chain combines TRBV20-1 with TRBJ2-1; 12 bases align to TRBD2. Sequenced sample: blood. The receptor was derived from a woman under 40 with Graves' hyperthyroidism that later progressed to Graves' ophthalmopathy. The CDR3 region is CSARRTSGTVPAEQFF. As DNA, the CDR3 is TGCAGTGCTAGACGGACTAGCGGGACTGTCCCAGCTGAGCAGTTCTTC.